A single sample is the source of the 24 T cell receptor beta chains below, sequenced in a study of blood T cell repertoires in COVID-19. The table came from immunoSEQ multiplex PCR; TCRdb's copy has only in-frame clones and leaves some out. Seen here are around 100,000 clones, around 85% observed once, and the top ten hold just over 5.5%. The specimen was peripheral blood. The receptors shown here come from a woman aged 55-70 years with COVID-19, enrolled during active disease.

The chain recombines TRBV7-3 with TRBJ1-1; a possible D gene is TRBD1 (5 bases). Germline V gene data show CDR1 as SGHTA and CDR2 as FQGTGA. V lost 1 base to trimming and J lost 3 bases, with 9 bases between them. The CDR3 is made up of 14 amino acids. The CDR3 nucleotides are TGTGCCAGCAGCTTAATCGGGGGAGACACTGAAGCTTTCTTT. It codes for CASSLIGGDTEAFF.

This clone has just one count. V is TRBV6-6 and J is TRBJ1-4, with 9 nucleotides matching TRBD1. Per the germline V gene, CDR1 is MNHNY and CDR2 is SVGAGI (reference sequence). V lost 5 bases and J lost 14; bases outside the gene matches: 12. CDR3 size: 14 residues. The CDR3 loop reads CASSEGQGFVALFF. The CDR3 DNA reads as TGTGCCAGCAGTGAGGGACAGGGCTTTGTAGCTCTGTTTTTT.

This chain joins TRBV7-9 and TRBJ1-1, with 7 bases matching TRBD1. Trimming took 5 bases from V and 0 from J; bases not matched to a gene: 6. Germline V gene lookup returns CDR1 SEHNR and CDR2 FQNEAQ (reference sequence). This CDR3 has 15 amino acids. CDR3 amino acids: CASSTRTGVNTEAFF. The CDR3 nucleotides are TGTGCCAGCAGCACCCGGACAGGCGTGAACACTGAAGCTTTCTTT.

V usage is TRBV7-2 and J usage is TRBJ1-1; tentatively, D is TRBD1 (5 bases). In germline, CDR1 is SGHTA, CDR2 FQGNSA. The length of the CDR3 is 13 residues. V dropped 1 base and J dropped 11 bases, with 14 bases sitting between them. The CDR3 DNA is TGTGCCAGCAGCTTAGAGGACACAGCTGGCGCTTTCTTT. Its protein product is CASSLEDTAGAFF.

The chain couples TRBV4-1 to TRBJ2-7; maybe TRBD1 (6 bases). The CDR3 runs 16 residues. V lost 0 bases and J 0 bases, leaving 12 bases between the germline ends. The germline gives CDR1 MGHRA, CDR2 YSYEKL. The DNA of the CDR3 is TGCGCCAGCAGCCAAGAATCCCAGGGGACCTCCTACGAGCAGTACTTC. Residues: CASSQESQGTSYEQYF.

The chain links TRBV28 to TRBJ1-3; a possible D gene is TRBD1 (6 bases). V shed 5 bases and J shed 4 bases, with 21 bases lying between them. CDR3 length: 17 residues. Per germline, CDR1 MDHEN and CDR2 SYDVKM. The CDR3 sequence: CASSGSSGGAAGNTIYF. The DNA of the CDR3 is TGTGCCAGCAGTGGGTCCTCGGGGGGCGCAGCCGGAAACACCATATATTTT.

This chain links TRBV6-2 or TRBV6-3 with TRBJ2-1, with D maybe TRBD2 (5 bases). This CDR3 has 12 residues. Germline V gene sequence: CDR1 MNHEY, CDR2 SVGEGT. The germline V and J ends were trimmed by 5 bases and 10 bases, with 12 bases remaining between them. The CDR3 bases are TGTGCCAGCAGTCAAGCCGGCGGGGAGCAGTTCTTC. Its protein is CASSQAGGEQFF.

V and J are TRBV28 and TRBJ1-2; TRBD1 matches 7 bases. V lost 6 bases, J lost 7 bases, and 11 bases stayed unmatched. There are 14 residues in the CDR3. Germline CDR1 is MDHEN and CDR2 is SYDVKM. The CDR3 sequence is CASRITGTEVGYTF. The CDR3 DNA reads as TGTGCCAGCAGAATCACCGGGACAGAAGTTGGCTACACCTTC.

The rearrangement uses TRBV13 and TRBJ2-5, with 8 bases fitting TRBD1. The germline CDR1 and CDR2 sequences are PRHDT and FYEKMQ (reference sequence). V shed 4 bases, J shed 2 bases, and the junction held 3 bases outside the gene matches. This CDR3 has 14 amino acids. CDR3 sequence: CASSSTGAQETQYF. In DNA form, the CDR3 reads TGTGCCAGCAGCTCGACAGGGGCGCAAGAGACCCAGTACTTC.

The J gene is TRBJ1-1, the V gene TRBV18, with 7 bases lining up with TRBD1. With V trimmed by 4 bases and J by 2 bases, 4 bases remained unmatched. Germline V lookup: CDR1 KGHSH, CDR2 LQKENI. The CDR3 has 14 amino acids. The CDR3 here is CASSLGTANTEAFF. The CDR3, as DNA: TGTGCCAGCTCACTAGGGACAGCTAACACTGAAGCTTTCTTT.

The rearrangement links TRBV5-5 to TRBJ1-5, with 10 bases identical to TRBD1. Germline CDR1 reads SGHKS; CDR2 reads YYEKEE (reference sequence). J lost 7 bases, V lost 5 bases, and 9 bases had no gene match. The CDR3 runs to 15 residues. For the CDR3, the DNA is TGTGCCAGCAGTTGGACAGGGGGTAATCGGCAGCCCCAGCATTTT. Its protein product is CASSWTGGNRQPQHF. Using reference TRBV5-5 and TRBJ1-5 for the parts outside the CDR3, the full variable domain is DAGVTQSPTHLIKTRGQQVTLRCSPISGHKSVSWYQQVLGQGPQFIFQYYEKEERGRGNFPDRFSARQFPNYSSELNVNALLLGDSALYLCASSWTGGNRQPQHFGDGTRLSIL.

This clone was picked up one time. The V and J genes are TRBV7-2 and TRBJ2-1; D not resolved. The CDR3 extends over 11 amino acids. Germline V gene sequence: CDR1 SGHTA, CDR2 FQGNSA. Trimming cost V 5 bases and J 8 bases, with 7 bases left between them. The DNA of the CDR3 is TGTGCCAGCAGCCCAGGCGATGAGCAGTTCTTC. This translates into CASSPGDEQFF.

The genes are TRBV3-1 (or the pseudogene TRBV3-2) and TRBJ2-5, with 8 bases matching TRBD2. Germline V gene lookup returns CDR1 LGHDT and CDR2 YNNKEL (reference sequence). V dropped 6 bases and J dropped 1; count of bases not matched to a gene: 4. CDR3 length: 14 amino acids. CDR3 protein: CASRSSGGQETQYF. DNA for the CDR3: TGTGCCAGCAGATCGAGCGGGGGCCAAGAGACCCAGTACTTC.

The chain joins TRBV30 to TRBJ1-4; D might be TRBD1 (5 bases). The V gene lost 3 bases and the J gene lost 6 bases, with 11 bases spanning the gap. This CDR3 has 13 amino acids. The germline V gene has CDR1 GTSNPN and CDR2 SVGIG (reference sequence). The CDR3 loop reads CAWSPGVYEKLFF. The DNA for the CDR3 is TGTGCCTGGAGCCCGGGGGTGTATGAAAAACTGTTTTTT.

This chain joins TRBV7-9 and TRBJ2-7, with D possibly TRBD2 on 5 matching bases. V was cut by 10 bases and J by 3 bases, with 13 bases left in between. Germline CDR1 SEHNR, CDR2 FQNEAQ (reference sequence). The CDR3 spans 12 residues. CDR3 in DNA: TGTGCCACCGACAACGGGGTCTACGAGCAGTACTTC. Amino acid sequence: CATDNGVYEQYF.

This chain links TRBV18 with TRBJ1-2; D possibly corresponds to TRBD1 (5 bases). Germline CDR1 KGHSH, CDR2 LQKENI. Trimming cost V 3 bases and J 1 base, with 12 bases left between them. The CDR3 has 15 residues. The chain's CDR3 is CASSPSRDFNYGYTF. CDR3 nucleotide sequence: TGTGCCAGCTCACCTAGTCGGGACTTTAACTATGGCTACACCTTC.

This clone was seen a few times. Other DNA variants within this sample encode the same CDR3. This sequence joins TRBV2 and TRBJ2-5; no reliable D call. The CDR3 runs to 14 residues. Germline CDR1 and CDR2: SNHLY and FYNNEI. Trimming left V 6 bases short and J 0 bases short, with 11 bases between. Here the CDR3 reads CASRTSGNQETQYF. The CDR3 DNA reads TGTGCCAGCAGGACTTCTGGCAACCAAGAGACCCAGTACTTC. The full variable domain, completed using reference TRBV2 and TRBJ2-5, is EPEVTQTPSHQVTQMGQEVILRCVPISNHLYFYWYRQILGQKVEFLVSFYNNEISEKSEIFDDQFSVERPDGSNFTLKIRSTKLEDSAMYFCASRTSGNQETQYFGPGTRLLVL.

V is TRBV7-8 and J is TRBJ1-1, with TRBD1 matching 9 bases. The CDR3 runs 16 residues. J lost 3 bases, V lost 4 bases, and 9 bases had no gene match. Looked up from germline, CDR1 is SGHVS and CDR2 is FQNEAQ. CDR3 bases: TGTGCCAGCAGCTCTTTTTCCGACAGGGGGGACACTGAAGCTTTCTTT. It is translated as CASSSFSDRGDTEAFF.

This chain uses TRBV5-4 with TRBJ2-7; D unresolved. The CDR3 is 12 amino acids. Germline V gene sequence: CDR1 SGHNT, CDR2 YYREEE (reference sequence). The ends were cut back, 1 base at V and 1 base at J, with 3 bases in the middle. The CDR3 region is CASSLSSYEQYF. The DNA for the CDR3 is TGTGCCAGCAGCTTGTCGTCCTACGAGCAGTACTTC.

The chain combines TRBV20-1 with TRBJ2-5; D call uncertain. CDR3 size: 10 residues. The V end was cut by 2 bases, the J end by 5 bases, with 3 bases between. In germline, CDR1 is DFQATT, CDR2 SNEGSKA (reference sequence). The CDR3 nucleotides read TGCAGTGCTAGATATGAGACCCAGTACTTC. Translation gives CSARYETQYF.

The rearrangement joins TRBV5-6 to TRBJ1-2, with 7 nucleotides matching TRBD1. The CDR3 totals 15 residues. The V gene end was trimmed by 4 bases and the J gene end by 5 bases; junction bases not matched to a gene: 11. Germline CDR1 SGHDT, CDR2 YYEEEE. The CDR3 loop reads CASSLQGTPMYGYTF. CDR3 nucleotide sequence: TGTGCCAGCAGCCTACAGGGGACCCCTATGTATGGCTACACCTTC.

The CDR3 DNA sequence: TGTGCCAGCAGCTTGGCCCGTCCTACAATACAGGTCTCTGGAAACACCATATATTTT. Protein product: CASSLARPTIQVSGNTIYF. The J gene is TRBJ1-3, the V gene TRBV5-6, with TRBD1 as a possible D gene (5 bases). The CDR3 totals 19 residues. Trimming stripped 0 bases from V and 0 bases from J, with 19 bases between. CDR1 is SGHDT and CDR2 is YYEEEE in the germline V gene.

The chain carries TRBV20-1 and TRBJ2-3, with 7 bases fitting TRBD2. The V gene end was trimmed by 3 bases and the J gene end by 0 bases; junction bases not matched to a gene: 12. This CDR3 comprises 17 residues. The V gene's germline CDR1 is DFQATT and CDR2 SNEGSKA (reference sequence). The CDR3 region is CSASGTTASTSTDTQYF. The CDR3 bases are TGCAGTGCTAGTGGGACTACCGCCTCGACTAGCACAGATACGCAGTATTTT.

CDR3 in amino acids: CASSEGRGGSTDTQYF. The CDR3 nucleotides are TGTGCCAGCAGTGAAGGTCGCGGGGGTAGCACAGATACGCAGTATTTT. The genes are TRBV6-4 and TRBJ2-3; 7 positions match TRBD2. Germline trimming cut 3 bases from V and 0 bases from J; bases unmatched to any gene: 6. The CDR3 consists of 16 residues. Germline CDR1 MRHNA, CDR2 SNTAGT.